The clone carrying this TCR beta chain was recorded a few times. This sample stems from a study of identical twins. Template switching introduced a universal primer site, and the cDNA bore unique molecular identifiers. Each CDR3 protein gets one entry after TCRdb re-called the 5' RACE reads with MiXCR. The sample has nearly 250,000 distinct CDR3 sequences, around 6.6% seen once. Germline values: CDR1 MDHEN, CDR2 SYDVKM. V lost 8 bases and J 1 base, leaving 11 bases between the germline ends. CDR3 size: 13 residues. Healthy Caucasians provided all donations. This sample also appeared in a second study, on yellow fever vaccine responses in identical twins. That investigation notes: Twins' vaccine T cell response reportedly seemed partly convergent, partly personalized.

The TCR was taken from a young woman in good health. The sequenced sample was memory (CD45RO+) T cells sorted from blood. The V gene is TRBV28, the J gene TRBJ2-5, with D unresolved. The DNA of the CDR3 is TGTGCCAGCGGCGTGCGTCTCCAAGAGACCCAGTACTTC. Protein product: CASGVRLQETQYF. The entire variable domain, with the rest obtained from reference TRBV28 and TRBJ2-5, is as follows: DVKVTQSSRYLVKRTGEKVFLECVQDMDHENMFWYRQDPGLGLRLIYFSYDVKMKEKGDIPEGYSVSREKKERFSLILESASTNQTSMYLCASGVRLQETQYFGPGTRLLVL.